The table lists the clone carrying this T cell receptor (beta chain) with a count of one. Time point indicated: time of PML onset. T3 refers to blood collected at the onset of PML. These data are taken from a study of multiple sclerosis patients with progressive multifocal leukoencephalopathy. TCRdb's table, derived via immunoSEQ multiplex PCR, lists solely in-frame clones and lacks some. The sample lists roughly 28,000 clones, more than 80% occurring once. The sample in question was PBMCs, obtained from a patient treated with natalizumab. This TCR was sampled from a young woman with progressive multifocal leukoencephalopathy.

The CDR3 DNA sequence: TGTGCCAGCAGCTTGGGGTCCCTAGCGGGAAGGGCGAATGAGCAGTTCTTC. It is translated as CASSLGSLAGRANEQFF. V usage is TRBV5-4 and J usage is TRBJ2-1, with 9 bases lining up with TRBD2. Germline-derived CDR1 and CDR2 are SGHNT and YYREEE (reference sequence). This CDR3 comprises 17 residues. Trimming at V came to 0 bases and at J to 7 bases, leaving 11 bases not matched to a gene.